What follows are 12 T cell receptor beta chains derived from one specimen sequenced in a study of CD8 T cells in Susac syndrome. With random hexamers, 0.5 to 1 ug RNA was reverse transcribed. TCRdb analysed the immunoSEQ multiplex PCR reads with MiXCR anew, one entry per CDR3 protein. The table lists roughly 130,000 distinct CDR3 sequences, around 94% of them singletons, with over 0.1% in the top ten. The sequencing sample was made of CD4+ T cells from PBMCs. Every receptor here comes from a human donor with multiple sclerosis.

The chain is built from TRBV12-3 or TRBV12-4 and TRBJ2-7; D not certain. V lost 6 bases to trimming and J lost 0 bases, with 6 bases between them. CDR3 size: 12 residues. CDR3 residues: CASRGGSYEQYF. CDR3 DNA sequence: TGTGCCAGCAGGGGCGGCTCCTACGAGCAGTACTTC.

This chain's CDR3 is CASSVGTSGGADTQYF. The CDR3 DNA follows: TGTGCCAGCAGCGTAGGGACTAGCGGGGGGGCAGATACGCAGTATTTT. The chain is built from TRBV9 and TRBJ2-3; 15 bases agree with TRBD2. The CDR3 totals 16 residues. CDR1 SGDLS and CDR2 YYNGEE come from the germline V gene. V lost 0 bases, J lost 4 bases, and 0 bases stayed unmatched.

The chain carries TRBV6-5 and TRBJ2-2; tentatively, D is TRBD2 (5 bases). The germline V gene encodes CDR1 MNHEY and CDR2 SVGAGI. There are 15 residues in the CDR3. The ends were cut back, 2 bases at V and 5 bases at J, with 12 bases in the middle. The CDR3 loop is CASSYRGSGTGELFF. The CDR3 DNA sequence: TGTGCCAGCAGTTACAGAGGGAGTGGGACCGGGGAGCTGTTTTTT.

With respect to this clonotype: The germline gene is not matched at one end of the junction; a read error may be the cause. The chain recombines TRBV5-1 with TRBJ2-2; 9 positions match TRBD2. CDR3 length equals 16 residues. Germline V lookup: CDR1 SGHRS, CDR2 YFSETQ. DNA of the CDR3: TGCGCCAGCAGCCGGCTTAGCGGGAGTAACAGCGGGGAGCTGTTTTTT. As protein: CASSRLSGSNSGELFF.

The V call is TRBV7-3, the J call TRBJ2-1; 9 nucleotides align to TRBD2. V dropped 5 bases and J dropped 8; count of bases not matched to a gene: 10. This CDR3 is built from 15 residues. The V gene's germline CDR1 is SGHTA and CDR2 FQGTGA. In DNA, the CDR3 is TGTGCCAGCAGCCGCAGCAGCGGGGGGATCTATGAGCAGTTCTTC. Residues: CASSRSSGGIYEQFF.

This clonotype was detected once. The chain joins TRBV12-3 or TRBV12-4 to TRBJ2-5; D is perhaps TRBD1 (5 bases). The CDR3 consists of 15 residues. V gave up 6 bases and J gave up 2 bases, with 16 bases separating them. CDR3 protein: CASSFRFGAQETQYF. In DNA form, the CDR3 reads TGTGCCAGCAGCTTTCGGTTTGGGGCACAAGAGACCCAGTACTTC.

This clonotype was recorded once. The CDR3 here is CASRPGPLDEQYF. CDR3 nucleotides: TGTGCCAGTAGACCGGGACCCCTTGACGAGCAGTACTTC. The chain carries TRBV19 and TRBJ2-7; either TRBD1 or TRBD2 may fit D (5 bases each). Per germline, CDR1 LNHDA and CDR2 SQIVND (reference sequence). The CDR3 totals 13 residues. Between the trimmed V and J ends, which lost 6 bases and 5 bases, there was a span of 14 bases.

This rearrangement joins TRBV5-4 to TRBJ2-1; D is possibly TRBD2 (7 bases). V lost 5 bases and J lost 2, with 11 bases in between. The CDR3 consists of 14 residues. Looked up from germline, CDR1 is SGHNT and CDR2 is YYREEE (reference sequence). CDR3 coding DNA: TGTGCCAGCAGACAGGGAGGGACCTACAATGAGCAGTTCTTC. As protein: CASRQGGTYNEQFF.

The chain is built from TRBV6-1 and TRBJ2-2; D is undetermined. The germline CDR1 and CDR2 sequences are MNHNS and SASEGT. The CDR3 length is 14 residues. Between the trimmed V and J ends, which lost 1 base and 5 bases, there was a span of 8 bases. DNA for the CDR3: TGTGCCAGCAGTGAAGTTTGGGCAACCGGGGAGCTGTTTTTT. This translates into CASSEVWATGELFF.

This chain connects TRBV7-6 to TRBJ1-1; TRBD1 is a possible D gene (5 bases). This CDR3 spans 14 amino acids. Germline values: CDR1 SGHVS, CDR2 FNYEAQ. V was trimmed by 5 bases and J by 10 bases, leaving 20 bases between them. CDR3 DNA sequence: TGTGCCAGCAGCCCCGGGACGCAAAACCTGGGAGCTTTCTTT. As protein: CASSPGTQNLGAFF.

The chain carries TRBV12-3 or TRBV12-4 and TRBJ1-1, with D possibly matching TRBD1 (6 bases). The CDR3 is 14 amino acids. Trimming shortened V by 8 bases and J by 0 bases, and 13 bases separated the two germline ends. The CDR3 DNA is TGTGCCAGCTTTGGAGGGGGAATGAACACTGAAGCTTTCTTT. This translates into CASFGGGMNTEAFF.

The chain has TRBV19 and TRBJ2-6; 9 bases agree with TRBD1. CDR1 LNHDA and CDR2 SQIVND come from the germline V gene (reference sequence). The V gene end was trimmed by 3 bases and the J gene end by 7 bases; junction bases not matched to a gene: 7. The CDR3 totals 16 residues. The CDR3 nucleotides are TGTGCCAGTAGTATTTGGGGACAGGGTAAAGCCAACGTCCTGACTTTC. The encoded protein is CASSIWGQGKANVLTF.